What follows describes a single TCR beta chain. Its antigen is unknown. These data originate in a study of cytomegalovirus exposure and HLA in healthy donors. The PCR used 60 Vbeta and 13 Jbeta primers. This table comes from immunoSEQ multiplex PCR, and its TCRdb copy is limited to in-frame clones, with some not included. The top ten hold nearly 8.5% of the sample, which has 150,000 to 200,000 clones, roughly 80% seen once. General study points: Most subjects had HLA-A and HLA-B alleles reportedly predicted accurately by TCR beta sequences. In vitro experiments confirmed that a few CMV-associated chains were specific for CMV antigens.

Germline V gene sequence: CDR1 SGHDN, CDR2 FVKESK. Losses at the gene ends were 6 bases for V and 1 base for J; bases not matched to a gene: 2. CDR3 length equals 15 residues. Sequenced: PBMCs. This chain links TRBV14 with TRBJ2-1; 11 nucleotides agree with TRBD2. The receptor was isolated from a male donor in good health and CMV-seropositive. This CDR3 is CASSLAGGSYNEQFF. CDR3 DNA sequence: TGTGCCAGCAGTTTAGCGGGAGGGTCCTACAATGAGCAGTTCTTC.